What follows are 12 T cell receptor beta chains derived from one specimen sequenced in a study of response to subunit inactivated influenza vaccine. TCRdb called the RT-PCR reads again in MiXCR, with one record for every CDR3 protein. This table has hundreds of thousands of distinct CDR3 sequences, 10% to 12% appearing once. These data were also reused for a study on T cells expressing NK-cell markers. That paper states: Template switching by 5'RACE with UMIs generated the TCR beta cDNA.

The sequencing here drew on PBMCs from blood, taken on the day of vaccination. These receptors were taken from a man between 50 and 59 years old who received an inactivated influenza vaccine.

The V and J genes are TRBV7-9 and TRBJ2-1; 12 bases are a match to TRBD1. After removal of 3 bases from V and 9 bases from J, the junction contained 3 bases not matched to a gene. Germline values: CDR1 SEHNR, CDR2 FQNEAQ (reference sequence). The CDR3 has 14 residues. The CDR3 reads CASSLGQGAFEQFF. The CDR3 region has the DNA TGTGCCAGCAGCTTGGGACAGGGGGCTTTTGAGCAGTTCTTC.

This clonotype was found a few times. CDR3 coding DNA: TGTGCCAGCAGTCGGGGACAGCTCTCCTACAATGAGCAGTTCTTC. It yields the protein CASSRGQLSYNEQFF. This chain connects TRBV7-9 to TRBJ2-1; 7 bases fit TRBD1. Looked up from germline, CDR1 is SEHNR and CDR2 is FQNEAQ (reference sequence). The junction had 5 bases not matched to a gene; V was cut back by 6 bases and J by 0 bases. The CDR3 is 15 residues long.

The sample holds a few counts of this clonotype. V is TRBV7-9 and J is TRBJ1-6, with TRBD1 identical over 7 bases. After removal of 5 bases from V and 5 bases from J, the junction contained 9 bases not matched to a gene. The V gene's germline CDR1 is SEHNR and CDR2 FQNEAQ (reference sequence). The CDR3 is 16 amino acids. The CDR3 here is CASSPRTGANNSPLHF. The CDR3, as DNA: TGTGCCAGCAGCCCGAGGACAGGAGCAAATAATTCACCCCTCCACTTT. Combining the CDR3 with reference TRBV7-9 and TRBJ1-6 gives the whole variable domain DTGVSQNPRHKITKRGQNVTFRCDPISEHNRLYWYRQTLGQGPEFLTYFQNEAQLEKSRLLSDRFSAERPKGSFSTLEIQRTEQGDSAMYLCASSPRTGANNSPLHFGNGTRLTVT.

The gene calls are TRBV19 and TRBJ2-3; tentative D call: TRBD1 (6 bases). Trimming shortened V by 7 bases and J by 8 bases, and 19 bases separated the two germline ends. Looked up from germline, CDR1 is LNHDA and CDR2 is SQIVND (reference sequence). CDR3 length: 14 residues. The chain's CDR3 is CASTQTGTPATQYF. DNA for the CDR3: TGTGCCAGTACCCAAACAGGGACCCCAGCTACGCAGTATTTT.

Turning to this clonotype: This CDR3 is missing its conserved last phenylalanine or tryptophan, likely due to a read error. The rearrangement links TRBV14 to TRBJ2-3, with 12 positions matching TRBD2. The CDR3 totals 15 residues. The V and J ends lost 6 bases and 6 bases, in that order; junction bases with no gene match: 7. The V gene's germline CDR1 is SGHDN and CDR2 FVKESK. The CDR3 nucleotides are TGTGCCAGCAGGAAACTAGCGGGAGGCGCGGATACGCAGTATTTA. This encodes CASRKLAGGADTQYL.

This chain uses TRBV7-8 with TRBJ2-2; D is perhaps TRBD1 or TRBD2 (5 bases each). CDR1 and CDR2 from the germline V gene are SGHVS and FQNEAQ. The CDR3 consists of 13 residues. The germline V and J ends were trimmed by 4 bases and 6 bases, with 9 bases remaining between them. The CDR3: CASSWGSAGELFF. CDR3 nucleotide sequence: TGTGCCAGCAGCTGGGGGAGTGCCGGGGAGCTGTTTTTT.

In this sample, this clonotype turned up many times. The chain links TRBV2 to TRBJ1-6; perhaps TRBD1 as D (6 bases). Germline V gives CDR1 SNHLY, CDR2 FYNNEI. V was pared by 6 bases and J by 0 bases, with 12 bases between. The CDR3 runs 16 residues. DNA for the CDR3: TGTGCCAGCAGCGCTCAGGGGATCTCCTATAATTCACCCCTCCACTTT. Translated, it gives CASSAQGISYNSPLHF.

The chain joins TRBV12-3 or TRBV12-4 to TRBJ2-3; TRBD1 agrees at 9 bases. V shed 7 bases, J shed 1 base, and the junction held 12 bases outside the gene matches. The CDR3 totals 17 residues. CDR3 region: CASNRDRVTYGTDTQYF. The CDR3 DNA reads as TGTGCCAGCAACCGGGACAGGGTGACTTACGGCACAGATACGCAGTATTTT.

This clonotype turned up a few times. This chain joins TRBV10-3 and TRBJ1-5; maybe TRBD1 (5 bases). With 0 bases removed from V and 5 bases from J, the gap between germline ends came to 11 bases. CDR1 and CDR2 from the germline V gene are ENHRY and SYGVKD. The CDR3 totals 15 residues. This chain's CDR3 is CAISESGQGDQPQHF. The CDR3 bases are TGTGCCATCAGTGAGTCGGGGCAGGGCGATCAGCCCCAGCATTTT.

This chain uses TRBV6-2 or TRBV6-3 with TRBJ1-1; 11 bases map to TRBD1. The germline V gene encodes CDR1 MNHEY and CDR2 SVGEGT. V shed 0 bases and J 4 bases; nucleotides not matched to a gene: 4. This CDR3 contains 16 residues. The CDR3 DNA is TGTGCCAGCAGTTACTCGGTCGGACAGGGGGCCACTGAAGCTTTCTTT. It is translated as CASSYSVGQGATEAFF.

This clonotype was detected only a few times. The V and J genes are TRBV9 and TRBJ2-5; 11 bases are shared with TRBD2. This CDR3 is built from 16 residues. With V trimmed by 0 bases and J by 5 bases, 6 bases remained unmatched. CDR1 is SGDLS, CDR2 YYNGEE, per germline. CDR3 region: CASSVGALAGGETQYF. CDR3 nucleotides: TGTGCCAGCAGCGTAGGTGCTCTAGCGGGAGGTGAGACCCAGTACTTC.

This clonotype was counted many times. The chain employs TRBV12-3 or TRBV12-4 and TRBJ1-5, with D tentatively TRBD1 (6 bases). The V and J ends lost 7 bases and 3 bases respectively, with 19 bases between them. The CDR3 runs to 16 residues. The CDR3 protein is CASNTGGAGPNQPQHF. The CDR3 coding sequence is TGTGCCAGCAACACCGGGGGCGCGGGGCCCAATCAGCCCCAGCATTTT.